This T cell receptor (beta chain) comes out of a study of OX40 agonist ivuxolimab in advanced cancers. Study-level information: Dose-escalation patients suffered from hepatocellular carcinoma, melanoma, renal cell or head and neck cancer.

For this clone: Its antigen is unknown.

Sequencing used immunoSEQ multiplex PCR; TCRdb keeps in-frame clones, though not all of them. Altogether roughly 100,000 clones are present, 90% to 95% being singletons, with the ten largest covering 0.7% to 1%. The ends were cut back, 2 bases at V and 5 bases at J, with 10 bases in the middle. The length of the CDR3 is 13 residues. The germline V gene encodes CDR1 SGDLS and CDR2 YYNGEE. Study results and caveats: CD4+ and CD8+ blood T cells expanded clonally by week 6 at 0.1 to 3.0 mg/kg.

The chain couples TRBV9 to TRBJ1-2; D not certain. Sequences were derived from CD4+ or CD8+ T cells sorted from blood, sampled in a trial of the OX40 agonist ivuxolimab. The sequence derives from an adult with an advanced solid tumor such as melanoma, head and neck, liver or kidney cancer. CDR3 region: CASSVRADYGYTF. CDR3 DNA: TGTGCCAGCAGCGTTCGGGCGGATTATGGCTACACCTTC.